This T cell receptor (beta chain) was sequenced during a study of shared clonotypes between healthy human individuals. In the naive CD8 group, cells lacked CD45RO and were positively selected for CCR7, so terminally differentiated effector memory CD45RA+ cells were left out. In the source study's methods: ImmunoSEQ yielded junction-only sequences lacking quality scores, so filtering differed. Measured with immunoSEQ multiplex PCR; TCRdb has only the in-frame clones, and not every one. V and J calls and clone size follow that table, whereas D and trimming were derived from the DNA. In the table there are hundreds of thousands of clones, approximately 90% of which are singletons. This CDR3 region has 16 residues. Germline values: CDR1 LNHDA, CDR2 SQIVND (reference sequence). V lost 5 bases, J lost 5 bases, and 19 bases lay in between.

Specimen: naive CD8+ T cells sorted from blood. The chain recombines TRBV19 with TRBJ1-5, with D possibly being TRBD1 (5 bases). This TCR was recovered from a young man in good health. The CDR3 spells CASSDSSPTPHQPQHF. The CDR3 nucleotides read TGTGCCAGTAGTGACAGTTCCCCAACCCCCCATCAGCCCCAGCATTTT.